This TCR beta chain comes out of a study of blood T cells in healthy people across ages. Primers used in a second PCR of roughly 6 to 11 cycles were a sample-barcoded 5' primer and a J-beta primer mix. TCRdb re-derived calls from the 5' RACE reads in MiXCR, one entry per CDR3 protein. Of about 1 million distinct CDR3 sequences listed, around 45% are singletons. Specimen: blood. The receptor was derived from a woman aged 60-70 years in good health.

The CDR3 nucleotides are TGCGCCAGCAGCTTGGCATTACAGCAGTTCTTC. This gives the protein CASSLALQQFF. The rearrangement joins TRBV5-1 to TRBJ2-1, with D uncertain. Germline assignment: CDR1 SGHRS and CDR2 YFSETQ. The CDR3 contains 11 residues. V was shortened by 0 bases and J by 11 bases, with 6 bases between the two germline ends.